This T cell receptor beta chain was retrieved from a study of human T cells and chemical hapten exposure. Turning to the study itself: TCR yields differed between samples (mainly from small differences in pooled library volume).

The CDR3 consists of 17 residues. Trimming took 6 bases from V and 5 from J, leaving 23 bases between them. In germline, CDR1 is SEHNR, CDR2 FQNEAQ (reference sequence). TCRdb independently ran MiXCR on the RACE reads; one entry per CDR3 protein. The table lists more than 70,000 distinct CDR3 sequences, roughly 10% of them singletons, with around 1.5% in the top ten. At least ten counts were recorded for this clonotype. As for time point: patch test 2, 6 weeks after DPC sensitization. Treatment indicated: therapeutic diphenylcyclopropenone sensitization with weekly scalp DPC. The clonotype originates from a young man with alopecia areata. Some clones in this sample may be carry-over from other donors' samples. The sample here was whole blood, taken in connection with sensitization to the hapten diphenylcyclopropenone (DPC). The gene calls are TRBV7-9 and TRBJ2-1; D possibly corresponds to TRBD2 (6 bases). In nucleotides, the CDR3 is TGTGCCAGCAGGCCCACGCTGCGGGGTAACATAAACAATGAGCAGTTCTTC. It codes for CASRPTLRGNINNEQFF.